This T cell receptor beta chain was identified in a study of tumor-infiltrating lymphocytes in primary liver carcinoma. About the research overall: Resecting the tumor surgically was how the patients' primary liver carcinoma was treated.

Synthesis of TCR beta cDNA was carried out from around 540 ng total RNA with a constant-region primer. Slightly modified ARM-PCR served as the procedure for the TCR beta libraries. These libraries came from three rounds of nested multiplex PCR. Use of TRBV1-TRBV30 forward primers with a C-beta reverse primer characterized the first two PCR rounds, which lasted roughly 9 cycles each. TCRdb reprocessed the multiplex PCR reads via MiXCR and lists one record per CDR3 protein. This sample has fewer than 350,000 distinct CDR3 sequences, with roughly 61% found just once. Trimming at V came to 5 bases and at J to 4 bases, leaving 5 bases not matched to a gene. The V gene's germline CDR1 is MGHRA and CDR2 YSYEKL. The CDR3 totals 14 residues. Unsorted whole blood served as the source of blood RNA, and germline DNA was extracted as well. Donors were untreated and chronically infected with HBV.

This chain links TRBV4-1 with TRBJ2-5, with TRBD2 matching over 9 bases. The clonotype was recovered from a man aged 35-49 years with primary liver carcinoma and hepatitis B virus infection. Sequencing was performed on peripheral blood. CDR3 in amino acids: CASSKVTSGETQYF. DNA for the CDR3: TGCGCCAGCAGCAAAGTGACTAGCGGAGAGACCCAGTACTTC.